A few counts support the clone carrying this T cell receptor beta chain. Its antigen is still unknown. The sample is drawn from a study of cytomegalovirus exposure and HLA in healthy donors. Findings of the study overall: Many donors shared some public TCRs, even though most TCR sequences were rare. Specificity for CMV antigens was confirmed in vitro for three of the CMV-associated chains.

Sequencing was performed with immunoSEQ multiplex PCR; in TCRdb, only in-frame clones are kept and a portion is missing. This sample has roughly 330,000 clones, with roughly 87% found just once. Germline values: CDR1 MNHEY, CDR2 SMNVEV (reference sequence). V was shortened by 3 bases and J by 7 bases, with 15 bases between the two germline ends. The CDR3 loop spans 15 amino acids. The validation cohort, a group of roughly 120 subjects, included the donors and was separate from the approximately 680-subject first cohort. The chain employs TRBV27 and TRBJ1-4; a possible D gene is TRBD1 (6 bases). The sample consisted of PBMCs. This TCR came from a woman aged 25 to 45 in good health and CMV-seropositive. The CDR3 DNA reads as TGTGCCAGCAGTTTCTTACAGGGTGTGGGTGAAAAACTGTTTTTT. The encoded protein is CASSFLQGVGEKLFF.